This T cell receptor beta chain was sequenced in a study of T-cell memory formation after mild COVID-19. Study-wide results and limits: Clones shrinking between day 15 and 85 showed a balanced CD4/CD8 split, and those that grew later tilted toward CD4+. There were some responding clones in pre-infection memory, which suggested that cross-reactive memory had joined.

On this clonotype itself: Its cognate antigen is unknown.

There are 14 residues in the CDR3. The germline V gene has CDR1 SGHTS and CDR2 YDEGEE. Germline trimming cut 6 bases from V and 4 bases from J; bases unmatched to any gene: 8. TCRdb reprocessed the 5' RACE reads with MiXCR, giving one entry per CDR3 protein. Of around 320,000 distinct CDR3 sequences listed, 25% to 30% were seen once; the top ten hold roughly 14%. This receptor was identified in an adult woman who had mild COVID-19 (a few samples of this study predate the infection). Cell type and time point are not known. Sample: PBMCs or a T cell subset sorted from them (not recorded which). The genes are TRBV5-8 and TRBJ2-5; 8 bases agree with TRBD2. The CDR3 DNA follows: TGTGCCAGCAACCCGGGACTAGTCATAGAGACCCAGTACTTC. Protein: CASNPGLVIETQYF.